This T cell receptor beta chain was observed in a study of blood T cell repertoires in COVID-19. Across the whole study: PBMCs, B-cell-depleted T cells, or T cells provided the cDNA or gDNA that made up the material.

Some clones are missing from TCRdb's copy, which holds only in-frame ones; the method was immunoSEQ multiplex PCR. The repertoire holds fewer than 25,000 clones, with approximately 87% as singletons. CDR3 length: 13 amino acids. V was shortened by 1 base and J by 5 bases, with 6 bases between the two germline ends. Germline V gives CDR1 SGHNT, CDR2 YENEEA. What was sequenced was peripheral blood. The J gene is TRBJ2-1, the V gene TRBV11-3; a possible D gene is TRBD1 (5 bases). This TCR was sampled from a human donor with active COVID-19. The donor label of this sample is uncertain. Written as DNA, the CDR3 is TGTGCCAGCAGCTTAGGACAGAACAATGAGCAGTTCTTC. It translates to CASSLGQNNEQFF. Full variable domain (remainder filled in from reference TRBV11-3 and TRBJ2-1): EAGVVQSPRYKIIEKKQPVAFWCNPISGHNTLYWYLQNLGQGPELLIRYENEEAVDDSQLPKDRFSAERLKGVDSTLKIQPAELGDSAVYLCASSLGQNNEQFFGPGTRLTVL.